What follows are 12 T cell receptor beta chains derived from one specimen sequenced in a study of graft-versus-host responses after intestinal transplantation. Their recognized antigens are unknown. Sequenced by immunoSEQ multiplex PCR; TCRdb stores in-frame clones only, minus some. Of 85,000 to 100,000 clones in the sample, around 93% were seen once. The sample consisted of unstimulated CD4+ T cells sorted from spleen or lymph node cells, taken before transplant. The receptors were gathered from a human donor who was the organ donor for an intestinal transplant.

The chain carries TRBV5-6 and TRBJ1-4; D unresolved. V lost 3 bases, J lost 5 bases, and 14 bases lay in between. This CDR3 is 15 amino acids long. Germline V gene data show CDR1 as SGHDT and CDR2 as YYEEEE. CDR3 region: CASSSPGHPNEKLFF. In DNA, the CDR3 is TGTGCCAGCAGCTCGCCGGGTCATCCGAATGAAAAACTGTTTTTT.

This chain connects TRBV27 to TRBJ1-2; TRBD1 is a possible D gene (5 bases). The CDR3 has 20 residues. Germline assignment: CDR1 MNHEY and CDR2 SMNVEV (reference sequence). Trimming stripped 6 bases from V and 0 bases from J, with 29 bases between. CDR3 DNA sequence: TGTGCCAGCAGATCCTTTTACAGGAGGGCCCCCTTAGAGGCTAACTATGGCTACACCTTC. This codes for CASRSFYRRAPLEANYGYTF.

The gene calls are TRBV10-1 and TRBJ1-1; D is ambiguous. CDR1 and CDR2 from the germline V gene are WNHNN and SYGVQD (reference sequence). The length of the CDR3 is 12 residues. Between the trimmed V and J ends, which lost 4 bases and 1 base, there was a span of 4 bases. In DNA form, the CDR3 reads TGCGCCAGCAGTGCAGGGAACACTGAAGCTTTCTTT. Protein sequence: CASSAGNTEAFF.

This sequence joins TRBV7-6 and TRBJ2-5; 14 bases agree with TRBD2. CDR1 is SGHVS, CDR2 FNYEAQ, per germline. J was trimmed by 2 bases and V by 1 base; bases with no gene match: 0. The CDR3 covers 16 residues. CDR3 nucleotides: TGTGCCAGCAGCTTAGGACTAGCGGGGGGGCAAGAGACCCAGTACTTC. This translates into CASSLGLAGGQETQYF.

The chain carries TRBV5-1 and TRBJ2-4; 7 nucleotides align to TRBD1. The germline V gene has CDR1 SGHRS and CDR2 YFSETQ. The CDR3 runs 14 residues. V gave up 0 bases and J gave up 6 bases; unmatched junction bases: 3. CDR3 bases: TGCGCCAGCAGCTTGGAGGGACAGCTAAACATTCAGTACTTC. Protein sequence: CASSLEGQLNIQYF.

The V call is TRBV6-6, the J call TRBJ2-2; 8 nucleotides line up with TRBD1. Germline assignment: CDR1 MNHNY and CDR2 SVGAGI (reference sequence). The CDR3 is made up of 15 amino acids. Germline trimming cut 2 bases from V and 3 bases from J; bases unmatched to any gene: 2. The DNA for the CDR3 is TGTGCCAGCAGTTACCAGGGGGCGGACACCGGGGAGCTGTTTTTT. Translated: CASSYQGADTGELFF.

This clone appeared once. The J gene is TRBJ1-5, the V gene TRBV18; 7 nucleotides align to TRBD1. V shed 5 bases and J 7 bases; nucleotides not matched to a gene: 8. Germline lookup yields CDR1 KGHSH and CDR2 LQKENI. This CDR3 contains 14 residues. CDR3 bases: TGTGCCAGCTCAAAAGACAGGGCTCGGCAGCCCCAGCATTTT. Translation gives CASSKDRARQPQHF.

The chain couples TRBV2 to TRBJ1-3; D is unresolved. From germline, CDR1 is SNHLY and CDR2 FYNNEI. Trimming removed 7 bases from V and 0 bases from J, with 13 bases in between. The CDR3 has 15 amino acids. Here the CDR3 DNA reads TGTGCCAGCAAGCCTCCGGTCCGCTCTGGAAACACCATATATTTT. Its protein is CASKPPVRSGNTIYF.

CDR3 amino acids: CASSTKAGGHSYEQYF. CDR3 bases: TGTGCCAGTAGTACCAAAGCGGGGGGCCACTCCTACGAGCAGTACTTC. The chain couples TRBV19 to TRBJ2-7, with 9 bases aligning to TRBD2. Germline CDR1 is LNHDA and CDR2 is SQIVND (reference sequence). The CDR3 extends over 16 amino acids. Germline trimming cut 4 bases from V and 0 bases from J; bases unmatched to any gene: 7.

V and J are TRBV19 and TRBJ2-5; 7 nucleotides align to TRBD1. The J segment lost 5 bases and the V segment lost 11 bases, leaving 23 bases of the junction unmatched. The CDR3 loop spans 17 amino acids. Germline V lookup: CDR1 LNHDA, CDR2 SQIVND (reference sequence). The CDR3 region is CASQRMGTGAPGETQYF. The CDR3 DNA follows: TGTGCCTCCCAGCGGATGGGAACAGGGGCCCCGGGGGAGACCCAGTACTTC.

This rearrangement joins TRBV28 to TRBJ1-1; D is uncertain. Germline V gene lookup returns CDR1 MDHEN and CDR2 SYDVKM. The CDR3 covers 13 residues. V lost 2 bases and J lost 0, with 4 bases in between. The CDR3 DNA follows: TGTGCCAGCAGTTTAGAGATGAACACTGAAGCTTTCTTT. It specifies CASSLEMNTEAFF.

The chain's CDR3 is CASSNRAGTDTQYF. The CDR3 DNA sequence: TGTGCCAGTAGTAACCGAGCTGGCACAGATACGCAGTATTTT. J is TRBJ2-3 and V is TRBV19; no clear D gene. This CDR3 region has 14 residues. Trimming took off 4 bases at V and 1 base at J, with 9 bases between the two ends. In germline, CDR1 is LNHDA, CDR2 SQIVND (reference sequence).